This passage covers 26 T cell receptor beta chains from one sample sequenced in a study of T cell responses to AZD1222 COVID-19 vaccine. TCRdb's table, derived via immunoSEQ multiplex PCR, lists solely in-frame clones and lacks some. The sample has 120,000 to 150,000 clones, about 93% seen once. This material consisted of peripheral blood, taken on day 0 of AZD1222 vaccination. These receptors came from an adult in good health.

The chain couples TRBV9 to TRBJ1-1; D ambiguous. V lost 0 bases and J 1 base, leaving 13 bases between the germline ends. The CDR3 consists of 16 residues. Germline assignment: CDR1 SGDLS and CDR2 YYNGEE. CDR3 protein: CASSVEVGKPNTEAFF. CDR3 DNA: TGTGCCAGCAGCGTAGAGGTTGGCAAGCCGAACACTGAAGCTTTCTTT.

This chain joins TRBV18 and TRBJ1-5, with 10 nucleotides matching TRBD1. The CDR3 length is 16 residues. Germline values: CDR1 KGHSH, CDR2 LQKENI. J gave up 4 bases and V 2 bases, and 5 bases lay outside the gene matches. CDR3 nucleotide sequence: TGTGCCAGCTCACCAGCCGGGACAGGGGTTAATCAGCCCCAGCATTTT. Protein sequence: CASSPAGTGVNQPQHF. Full variable domain (rest looked up from reference TRBV18 and TRBJ1-5): NAGVMQNPRHLVRRRGQEARLRCSPMKGHSHVYWYRQLPEEGLKFMVYLQKENIIDESGMPKERFSAEFPKEGPSILRIQQVVRGDSAAYFCASSPAGTGVNQPQHFGDGTRLSIL.

The gene calls are TRBV6-5 and TRBJ2-5; D assignment may be TRBD1 or TRBD2 (5 bases each). This CDR3 comprises 15 residues. CDR1 and CDR2 (germline): MNHEY, SVGAGI. Trimming took off 2 bases at V and 5 bases at J, with 15 bases between the two ends. CDR3 DNA sequence: TGTGCCAGCAGTTACGACGGGACCCCCGGGGAGACCCAGTACTTC. This encodes CASSYDGTPGETQYF.

The genes are TRBV7-9 and TRBJ2-5, with D maybe TRBD1 (5 bases). Trimming cost V 1 base and J 1 base, with 13 bases left between them. The CDR3 consists of 16 residues. Germline loops: CDR1 SEHNR, CDR2 FQNEAQ (reference sequence). The CDR3 protein is CASSLVVVDTQETQYF. The CDR3 DNA is TGTGCCAGCAGCTTAGTAGTGGTGGACACCCAAGAGACCCAGTACTTC.

Concerning this clone: The junction does not match germline at one end; this may be a read error. This rearrangement joins TRBV7-7 to TRBJ2-2; 10 positions match TRBD2. The CDR3 totals 16 residues. Germline CDR1 SSHAT, CDR2 FNYEAQ (reference sequence). CDR3 sequence: CASSFSLAGGSGELFF. In DNA form, the CDR3 reads TGTGCTAGCAGCTTTTCATTAGCGGGAGGATCTGGGGAGCTGTTTTTT.

This sequence joins TRBV19 and TRBJ2-5, with D possibly TRBD2 on 6 matching bases. Germline V lookup: CDR1 LNHDA, CDR2 SQIVND (reference sequence). The CDR3 spans 15 residues. V lost 5 bases and J 6 bases, leaving 19 bases between the germline ends. The CDR3 sequence: CASSSMAGSRQTQYF. CDR3 nucleotide sequence: TGTGCCAGTAGTTCCATGGCGGGGTCGAGGCAGACCCAGTACTTC.

The chain employs TRBV2 and TRBJ1-1; D is ambiguous. The CDR3 contains 13 residues. Germline CDR1 SNHLY, CDR2 FYNNEI. Trimming removed 9 bases at V and 7 bases at J, with 18 bases between. Written as DNA, the CDR3 is TGTGCCAGTGTATATCCAGGAGCACTTGAAGCTTTCTTT. This codes for CASVYPGALEAFF.

The chain carries TRBV11-2 and TRBJ1-2, with no clear D. The germline CDR1 and CDR2 sequences are SGHAT and FQNNGV. This CDR3 comprises 13 residues. V was pared by 3 bases and J by 7 bases, with 12 bases between. The CDR3 DNA follows: TGTGCCAGCAGCTTTAGAGATAACCGTGGCTACACCTTC. Its translation is CASSFRDNRGYTF. Filled out from reference TRBV11-2 and TRBJ1-2, the complete variable domain reads EAGVAQSPRYKIIEKRQSVAFWCNPISGHATLYWYQQILGQGPKLLIQFQNNGVVDDSQLPKDRFSAERLKGVDSTLKIQPAKLEDSAVYLCASSFRDNRGYTFGSGTRLTVV.

This clone showed up just a few times. The chain couples TRBV10-2 to TRBJ1-1, with D unclear. This CDR3 spans 11 amino acids. V was clipped by 8 bases and J by 1 base, with 5 bases between them. The germline CDR1 and CDR2 sequences are WSHSY and SAAADI. In DNA, the CDR3 is TGCGCCAGCTTGAGGAACACTGAAGCTTTCTTT. Protein sequence: CASLRNTEAFF.

This chain connects TRBV24-1 to TRBJ2-5; a possible D gene is TRBD1 (5 bases). Germline V CDR1 and CDR2: KGHDR, SFDVKD. The CDR3 has 15 residues. The ends were cut back, 2 bases at V and 1 base at J, with 10 bases in the middle. The CDR3: CATSDSRQPQETQYF. The CDR3 nucleotides are TGTGCCACCAGTGATTCGAGACAGCCCCAAGAGACCCAGTACTTC.

The V call is TRBV19, the J call TRBJ2-2; 11 bases are a match to TRBD2. The J segment lost 3 bases and the V segment lost 6 bases, leaving 3 bases of the junction unmatched. The CDR3 has 15 amino acids. The V gene's germline CDR1 is LNHDA and CDR2 SQIVND (reference sequence). CDR3 nucleotide sequence: TGTGCCAGTAGCCTGACTAGCGGGGACACCGGGGAGCTGTTTTTT. Encoded protein: CASSLTSGDTGELFF.

The genes are TRBV7-2 and TRBJ2-7, with TRBD1 as a possible D gene (5 bases). Germline V gene data show CDR1 as SGHTA and CDR2 as FQGNSA. The CDR3 is 15 amino acids. Trimming shortened V by 1 base and J by 4 bases, and 14 bases separated the two germline ends. Here the CDR3 DNA reads TGTGCCAGCAGCTTAGGGCCAGGGTTTTCGTACGAGCAGTACTTC. Protein product: CASSLGPGFSYEQYF.

The chain recombines TRBV15 with TRBJ1-1; D possibly corresponds to TRBD1 (6 bases). Germline values: CDR1 LNHNV, CDR2 YYDKDF (reference sequence). This CDR3 is 15 amino acids long. The V end was cut by 5 bases, the J end by 0 bases, with 13 bases between. The CDR3 protein is CATSQGRRMNTEAFF. In DNA, the CDR3 is TGTGCCACCAGCCAGGGGCGGCGGATGAACACTGAAGCTTTCTTT.

The rearrangement uses TRBV27 and TRBJ2-1, with 10 nucleotides matching TRBD1. Trimming at V came to 1 base and at J to 6 bases, leaving 12 bases not matched to a gene. The CDR3 extends over 18 amino acids. Germline-derived CDR1 and CDR2 are MNHEY and SMNVEV (reference sequence). The CDR3 region has the DNA TGTGCCAGCAGTTTATGGGGTGTGAGGGGACAGGGGCCCAATGAGCAGTTCTTC. Its translation is CASSLWGVRGQGPNEQFF.

The chain carries TRBV4-1 and TRBJ2-6; no firm D call. The germline V gene encodes CDR1 MGHRA and CDR2 YSYEKL. V was shortened by 3 bases and J by 2 bases, with 8 bases between the two germline ends. The CDR3 totals 15 residues. CDR3: CASSQGATGANVLTF. In nucleotides, the CDR3 is TGCGCCAGCAGCCAGGGTGCTACTGGGGCCAACGTCCTGACTTTC.

The rearrangement links TRBV4-1 to TRBJ2-5; 9 bases align to TRBD2. The CDR3 has 16 amino acids. Per germline, CDR1 MGHRA and CDR2 YSYEKL. V gave up 1 base and J gave up 1 base; unmatched junction bases: 4. This chain's CDR3 is CASSQGASGVQETQYF. The CDR3 nucleotides read TGCGCCAGCAGCCAAGGGGCTAGCGGGGTCCAAGAGACCCAGTACTTC.

The chain combines TRBV19 with TRBJ1-1; D is possibly TRBD1 (5 bases). The CDR3 runs 15 residues. CDR1 is LNHDA, CDR2 SQIVND, per germline (reference sequence). V was cut by 4 bases and J by 4 bases, with 16 bases left in between. The CDR3 DNA sequence: TGTGCCAGTAGTACCCCTGGGACCATCAGCACTGAAGCTTTCTTT. Protein sequence: CASSTPGTISTEAFF.

V and J are TRBV9 and TRBJ2-5; TRBD2 matches at 16 bases. This CDR3 is built from 19 residues. Losses at the gene ends were 4 bases for V and 2 bases for J; bases not matched to a gene: 11. The germline V gene encodes CDR1 SGDLS and CDR2 YYNGEE. Here the CDR3 reads CASSSGLAGGAGIQETQYF. Here the CDR3 DNA reads TGTGCCAGCAGCTCGGGACTAGCGGGGGGGGCGGGCATACAAGAGACCCAGTACTTC.

The V and J genes are TRBV4-1 and TRBJ1-1; D remains ambiguous. Germline V gene lookup returns CDR1 MGHRA and CDR2 YSYEKL. V was shortened by 0 bases and J by 10 bases, with 9 bases between the two germline ends. This CDR3 has 12 amino acids. The CDR3 reads CASSQDRTLAFF. The CDR3 DNA reads TGCGCCAGCAGCCAAGATAGAACCTTAGCTTTCTTT.

V usage is TRBV29-1 and J usage is TRBJ2-7; 13 bases are a match to TRBD2. With 4 bases clipped from V and 3 bases from J, the junction kept 6 bases outside the gene matches. Germline assignment: CDR1 SQVTM and CDR2 ANQGSEA. This CDR3 contains 15 residues. CDR3 coding DNA: TGCAGCGTTGGTGGACTAGCGGGAGTTTTCTACGAGCAGTACTTC. The encoded protein is CSVGGLAGVFYEQYF.

V is TRBV11-2 and J is TRBJ1-2, with 8 nucleotides matching TRBD1. Germline assignment: CDR1 SGHAT and CDR2 FQNNGV. V lost 1 base, J lost 4 bases, and 5 bases stayed unmatched. The CDR3 has 15 amino acids. The CDR3 DNA is TGTGCCAGCAGCTTAGGGACAGGGCGTGTCTATGGCTACACCTTC. Encoded protein: CASSLGTGRVYGYTF.

J is TRBJ1-2 and V is TRBV27; D is uncertain. Per germline, CDR1 MNHEY and CDR2 SMNVEV (reference sequence). This CDR3 has 16 amino acids. V was pared by 5 bases and J by 1 base, with 17 bases between. The CDR3 DNA reads TGTGCCAGCAGTCCCTCGGCGGGAGAACGTAACTATGGCTACACCTTC. Protein sequence: CASSPSAGERNYGYTF.

V usage is TRBV7-8 and J usage is TRBJ2-5; the D gene is possibly TRBD2 (5 bases). Germline V gene data show CDR1 as SGHVS and CDR2 as FQNEAQ. The CDR3 contains 16 residues. Trimming took 3 bases from V and 5 from J, leaving 19 bases between them. CDR3 nucleotide sequence: TGTGCCAGCAGCTTGTCCCCCGGACTGACTCTGGAGACCCAGTACTTC. Its protein is CASSLSPGLTLETQYF.

This chain links TRBV24-1 with TRBJ2-1; 10 nucleotides line up with TRBD2. This CDR3 comprises 15 residues. The V gene end was trimmed by 3 bases and the J gene end by 6 bases; junction bases not matched to a gene: 4. Germline-derived CDR1 and CDR2 are KGHDR and SFDVKD. This chain's CDR3 is CATSDRLAGVNEQFF. The DNA of the CDR3 is TGTGCCACCAGTGATCGGCTAGCGGGAGTCAATGAGCAGTTCTTC.

The chain links TRBV29-1 to TRBJ2-3; D perhaps matches TRBD1 (6 bases). Germline V gene lookup returns CDR1 SQVTM and CDR2 ANQGSEA. Trimming took off 6 bases at V and 2 bases at J, with 12 bases between the two ends. The CDR3 length is 13 residues. This CDR3 is CSVGSGDTDTQYF. The CDR3 DNA follows: TGCAGCGTGGGGTCAGGGGACACAGATACGCAGTATTTT.

This clone was recorded a few times. The chain uses TRBV2 and TRBJ1-4; possibly TRBD1 for D (6 bases). There are 15 residues in the CDR3. Per germline, CDR1 SNHLY and CDR2 FYNNEI. Trimming shortened V by 6 bases and J by 4 bases, and 15 bases separated the two germline ends. The DNA of the CDR3 is TGTGCCAGCAGGACTGACAGGAGTGATAATGAAAAACTGTTTTTT. Translated, it gives CASRTDRSDNEKLFF.